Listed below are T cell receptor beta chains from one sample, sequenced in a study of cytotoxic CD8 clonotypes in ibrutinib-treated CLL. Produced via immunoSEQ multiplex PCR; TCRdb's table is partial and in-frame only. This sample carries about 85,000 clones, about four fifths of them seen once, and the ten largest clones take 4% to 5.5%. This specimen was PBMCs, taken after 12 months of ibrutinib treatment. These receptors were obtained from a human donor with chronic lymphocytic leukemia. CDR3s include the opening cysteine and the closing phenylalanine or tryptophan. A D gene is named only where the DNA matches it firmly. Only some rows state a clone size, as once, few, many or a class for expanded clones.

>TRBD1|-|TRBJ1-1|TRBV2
TGTGCCAGCAGCGCGGGACAGGGCGGGGGGGCTTTCTTT
CASSAGQGGGAFF
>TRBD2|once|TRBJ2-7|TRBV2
TGTGCCAGCAGTGGGGCGGGAGGGGGCGAGCAGTACTTC
CASSGAGGGEQYF
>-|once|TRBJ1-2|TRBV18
TGTGCCAGCTCATCCGGGGTAGACCCCCCATATGGCTACACCTTC
CASSSGVDPPYGYTF
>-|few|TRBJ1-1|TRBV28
TGTGCCAGCAGTTGGGCAGGAGGGACTGAAGCTTTCTTT
CASSWAGGTEAFF
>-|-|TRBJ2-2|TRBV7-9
TGTGCCAGCAGCTTTAGTCGTGGCGGGGAGCTGTTTTTT
CASSFSRGGELFF
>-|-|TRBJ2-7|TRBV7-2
TGTGCCAGCAGCTTAGGGCGCGGGTACGAGCAGTACTTC
CASSLGRGYEQYF
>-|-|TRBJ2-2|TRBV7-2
TGTGCCAGCAGCTTAGCAGGGTCCACCGGGGAGCTGTTTTTT
CASSLAGSTGELFF
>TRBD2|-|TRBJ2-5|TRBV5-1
TGCGCCAGCAGCTTGGTAGTCGCTAGCGGGCAAGAGACCCAGTACTTC
CASSLVVASGQETQYF
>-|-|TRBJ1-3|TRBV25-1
TGTGCCAGCAGTGACCCCAGCCCAACGTGGGCGAACACCATATATTTT
CASSDPSPTWANTIYF
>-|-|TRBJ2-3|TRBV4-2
TGTGCCAGCAGTCGAGGAGGAGTAGCGCGCACAGATACGCAGTATTTT
CASSRGGVARTDTQYF
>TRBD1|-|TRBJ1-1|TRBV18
TGTGCCAGCCTCATCGACAGGGGCCGGAACACTGAAGCTTTCTTT
CASLIDRGRNTEAFF
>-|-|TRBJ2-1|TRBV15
TGTGCCACCAGCAGGGGTGTAGGTAGGAGCGACAATGAGCAGTTCTTC
CATSRGVGRSDNEQFF
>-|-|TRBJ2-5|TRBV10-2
TGCGCCAGCAGCATCCTGGGGGAGACCCAGTACTTC
CASSILGETQYF
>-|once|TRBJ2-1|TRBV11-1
TGTGCCAGCAGCCCACAGGGGGGGGGATACAATGAGCAGTTCTTC
CASSPQGGGYNEQFF
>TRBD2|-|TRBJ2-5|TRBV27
TGTGCCAGCAGTTTAGGTCGAGCGGGGTTACAAGAGACCCAGTACTTC
CASSLGRAGLQETQYF